These 18 T cell receptor beta chains were sequenced from one sample in a study of HIV-infected patients and healthy controls (dated by TCRdb to 2013 to 2014). Whole blood was used without cell fractionation, so all unsorted peripheral T cells were reflected in the repertoire. The library was prepared using 5' RACE. TCRdb lists the instrument as Illumina MiSeq. Approximately 500 ng RNA was reverse transcribed with SuperScript III using primers against the alpha and beta constant regions. Separate libraries for the alpha and beta chains were generated through chain-specific third strand synthesis that incorporated multiplexing indices. TCRdb itself trimmed the public reads at Q25 with fastp, ran MiXCR and retained productive beta chains. Each record represents a unique CDR3 protein, reported with the most common genes and DNA among its rows. The sample yields 19,000 or so distinct CDR3 sequences; approximately 8.3% were counted once. The ten largest clonotypes hold 6.5% of the sample.

The specimen sequenced was blood. The origin of the receptors is an adult in good health.

This clonotype came up many times. V and J are TRBV6-5 and TRBJ2-7; no clear D gene. CDR3 length equals 13 residues. The V and J ends lost 6 bases and 2 bases respectively, with 11 bases between them. CDR1 MNHEY and CDR2 SVGAGI come from the germline V gene. The CDR3 reads CASRRNVAYEQYF. DNA of the CDR3: TGTGCCAGCAGACGGAACGTCGCCTACGAGCAGTACTTC.

This clonotype has a count of ten or more. The rearrangement links TRBV7-9 to TRBJ1-1; TRBD1 agrees at 8 bases. The ends lost 5 bases at V and 4 bases at J; junction bases unmatched: 3. The germline V gene has CDR1 SEHNR and CDR2 FQNEAQ (reference sequence). The CDR3 extends over 13 amino acids. The DNA of the CDR3 is TGTGCCAGCAGCCCTGGACAGGGCACTGAAGCTTTCTTT. Residues: CASSPGQGTEAFF.

The chain carries TRBV29-1 and TRBJ2-1; perhaps D is TRBD1 or TRBD2 (5 bases each). The germline V gene encodes CDR1 SQVTM and CDR2 ANQGSEA. With 1 base removed from V and 7 bases from J, the gap between germline ends came to 20 bases. This CDR3 spans 16 amino acids. CDR3 bases: TGCAGCGTTGAAGCACGGGGCCTATCTACGTTGAATGAGCAGTTCTTC. It translates to CSVEARGLSTLNEQFF.

This clonotype came up many times. The chain links TRBV27 to TRBJ2-6, with no clear D. Trimming removed 6 bases at V and 0 bases at J, with 12 bases between. Germline V lookup: CDR1 MNHEY, CDR2 SMNVEV (reference sequence). CDR3 size: 16 residues. The DNA for the CDR3 is TGTGCCAGCAGACAGTTTCCATTCTCTGGGGCCAACGTCCTGACTTTC. This codes for CASRQFPFSGANVLTF.

This clonotype was recorded a few times. The chain uses TRBV19 and TRBJ1-5, with D uncertain. Trimming left V 7 bases short and J 7 bases short, with 11 bases between. The CDR3 spans 12 residues. From germline, CDR1 is LNHDA and CDR2 SQIVND (reference sequence). As DNA, the CDR3 is TGTGCCAGTACCTTTCTGGGACAGCCCCAGCATTTT. The encoded protein is CASTFLGQPQHF.

This clonotype has at least ten counts. The genes are TRBV5-1 and TRBJ1-4, with no clear D. V lost 1 base to trimming and J lost 5 bases, with 9 bases between them. The CDR3 has 14 amino acids. The V gene's germline CDR1 is SGHRS and CDR2 YFSETQ. The CDR3 DNA reads TGCGCCAGCAGCTTGAGGCAGCCCAATGAAAAACTGTTTTTT. It translates to CASSLRQPNEKLFF.

The chain carries TRBV19 and TRBJ1-5; D is perhaps TRBD1 (5 bases). The CDR3 sequence is 14 residues long. From germline, CDR1 is LNHDA and CDR2 SQIVND (reference sequence). V lost 7 bases and J 5 bases, leaving 15 bases between the germline ends. The DNA for the CDR3 is TGTGCCAGTATGGGAGGGCAGGGCTATCAGCCCCAGCATTTT. It specifies CASMGGQGYQPQHF.

This clonotype showed up many times. The rearrangement joins TRBV28 to TRBJ2-3, with TRBD2 matching over 7 bases. The CDR3 loop spans 15 amino acids. The V gene end was trimmed by 5 bases and the J gene end by 2 bases; junction bases not matched to a gene: 7. Germline V gives CDR1 MDHEN, CDR2 SYDVKM. The CDR3 sequence is CASSRLAVYTDTQYF. In nucleotides, the CDR3 is TGTGCCAGCAGTCGGCTAGCGGTTTACACAGATACGCAGTATTTT.

This clonotype was seen at least ten times. V and J are TRBV18 and TRBJ2-3; D possibly corresponds to TRBD2 (6 bases). V gave up 3 bases and J gave up 6 bases, with 10 bases separating them. There are 13 residues in the CDR3. Germline CDR1 and CDR2: KGHSH and LQKENI. CDR3 protein: CASSPTLADTQYF. In nucleotides, the CDR3 is TGTGCCAGCTCACCGACCCTAGCGGATACGCAGTATTTT.

This clonotype is medium-sized (0.01 to 0.1%) by share. V is TRBV28 and J is TRBJ1-5; 7 bases align to TRBD1. The CDR3 sequence is 14 residues long. Trimming took 6 bases from V and 4 from J; bases not matched to a gene: 6. Germline V gene data show CDR1 as MDHEN and CDR2 as SYDVKM. CDR3 bases: TGTGCCAGCAGCCCGGGACAGACTAATCAGCCCCAGCATTTT. Translating it yields CASSPGQTNQPQHF.

This clonotype ranks as medium-sized. The chain links TRBV28 to TRBJ2-5; D not resolved. This CDR3 is 16 amino acids long. With 3 bases removed from V and 0 bases from J, the gap between germline ends came to 14 bases. CDR1 is MDHEN, CDR2 SYDVKM, per germline. The CDR3 coding sequence is TGTGCCAGCAGTTTTCCGAAGGGTTACCACCAAGAGACCCAGTACTTC. Its translation: CASSFPKGYHQETQYF.

This clonotype showed up many times. The DNA for the CDR3 is TGTGCCAGCAGTTACTCGATCTGGAGCTCCTACAATGAGCAGTTCTTC. Translation: CASSYSIWSSYNEQFF. The rearrangement links TRBV6-5 to TRBJ2-1, with D unclear. The CDR3 has 16 amino acids. Germline CDR1 and CDR2: MNHEY and SVGAGI. V lost 0 bases and J lost 0, with 9 bases in between.

The table lists this clonotype with a few counts. CDR3 sequence: CASSPRQAGNTIYF. CDR3 coding DNA: TGTGCCAGCAGCCCTCGACAGGCTGGAAACACCATATATTTT. The chain joins TRBV7-2 to TRBJ1-3; weak D call: TRBD1 (6 bases). This CDR3 has 14 residues. CDR1 and CDR2 (germline): SGHTA, FQGNSA. Trimming removed 5 bases at V and 2 bases at J, with 10 bases between.

This clonotype was counted many times. The V and J genes are TRBV4-2 and TRBJ2-5; D is perhaps TRBD1 or TRBD2 (5 bases each). The CDR3 has 16 residues. Germline CDR1 and CDR2: LGHNA and YNFKEQ. The V end was cut by 3 bases, the J end by 1 base, with 15 bases between. The CDR3 loop is CASSQGSGQSQETQYF. DNA of the CDR3: TGTGCCAGCAGCCAGGGATCGGGGCAGAGCCAAGAGACCCAGTACTTC.

With respect to this clonotype: A clone one base away is much larger, so this may be a read error. The genes are TRBV5-1 and TRBJ2-3; TRBD1 matches 7 bases. Trimming at V came to 1 base and at J to 4 bases, leaving 6 bases not matched to a gene. Germline V gene lookup returns CDR1 SGHRS and CDR2 YFSETQ. The CDR3 has 15 amino acids. CDR3 residues: CASSLTVGGSDTQYF. DNA of the CDR3: TGCGCCAGCAGCTTGACGGTAGGGGGCTCAGATACGCAGTATTTT.

The table lists this clonotype with many counts. The chain's CDR3 is CASSLEVVRYEQYF. The CDR3 DNA reads TGTGCCAGCAGCTTAGAGGTGGTGCGCTACGAGCAGTACTTC. J is TRBJ2-7 and V is TRBV7-8; D not certain. CDR1 and CDR2 from the germline V gene are SGHVS and FQNEAQ. This CDR3 contains 14 residues. Trimming stripped 1 base from V and 3 bases from J, with 10 bases between.

This clonotype was recorded many times. The rearrangement links TRBV12-3 or TRBV12-4 to TRBJ2-1; D not certain. The CDR3 extends over 11 amino acids. The ends were cut back, 5 bases at V and 9 bases at J, with 8 bases in the middle. The CDR3 sequence is CASSRPGEQFF. The CDR3 nucleotides are TGTGCCAGCAGTCGACCCGGTGAGCAGTTCTTC.

The CDR3 DNA follows: TGCAGCGTTGATCGGACAGGGTGGGACACTGAAGCTTTCTTT. The encoded protein is CSVDRTGWDTEAFF. The chain uses TRBV29-1 and TRBJ1-1; TRBD1 aligns across 8 bases. V dropped 3 bases and J dropped 3; count of bases not matched to a gene: 6. Germline CDR1 and CDR2: SQVTM and ANQGSEA. The CDR3 spans 14 residues.